Each of the 5 T cell receptor beta chains below was sequenced from the same sample in a study of T cells in Graves' hyperthyroidism and ophthalmopathy. Regions amplified from RNA transcripts were the TCR beta CDR3 regions. RT-PCR in the first round (using the HTBI primer set) targeted the TCR CDR3. TCRdb called the multiplex PCR reads again in MiXCR, with one record for every CDR3 protein. The sample shows approximately 400,000 distinct CDR3 sequences, over 11% of them seen only once. The sample comprised blood. The origin of the receptors is a woman aged 55 to 70 with Graves' hyperthyroidism.

This clonotype was seen a few times. The chain couples TRBV18 to TRBJ1-2; D is undetermined. V shed 4 bases and J shed 8 bases, with 17 bases lying between them. There are 14 residues in the CDR3. Germline assignment: CDR1 KGHSH and CDR2 LQKENI. The CDR3 DNA follows: TGTGCCAGCTCACTCTCGACTGGGCTGTCAGGCTACACCTTC. Translating it yields CASSLSTGLSGYTF.

This clonotype has at least ten counts. V is TRBV19 and J is TRBJ2-7, with 7 nucleotides matching TRBD2. Per germline, CDR1 LNHDA and CDR2 SQIVND (reference sequence). V shed 1 base and J 0 bases; nucleotides not matched to a gene: 3. The CDR3 contains 15 residues. CDR3 nucleotide sequence: TGTGCCAGTAGTATAGGGGGCGGGAGCTCCTACGAGCAGTACTTC. Residues: CASSIGGGSSYEQYF.

Concerning this clonotype itself: A read error may be the cause here, since a much bigger clone is one base away. V gene TRBV30 combines with J gene TRBJ2-1, with 15 positions matching TRBD2. This CDR3 spans 16 amino acids. Germline loops: CDR1 GTSNPN, CDR2 SVGIG (reference sequence). V dropped 3 bases and J dropped 5; count of bases not matched to a gene: 5. The CDR3 sequence: CAWRGGLAGGNNEQFF. DNA of the CDR3: TGTGCCTGGAGGGGGGGACTAGCGGGAGGCAACAATGAGCAGTTCTTC.

This clonotype has ten or more counts. The chain links TRBV20-1 to TRBJ2-1; 12 bases line up with TRBD2. Per the germline V gene, CDR1 is DFQATT and CDR2 is SNEGSKA (reference sequence). This CDR3 contains 14 residues. V lost 6 bases and J lost 12; bases outside the gene matches: 12. The DNA of the CDR3 is TGCAGTGCCGGATCTAGCGGGAGGGCTTCGAGGCAGTTCTTC. It specifies CSAGSSGRASRQFF.

There are many counts of this clonotype. The chain carries TRBV5-1 and TRBJ2-1, with TRBD2 as a possible D gene (5 bases). Germline loops: CDR1 SGHRS, CDR2 YFSETQ. The CDR3 loop spans 13 amino acids. With 5 bases removed from V and 4 bases from J, the gap between germline ends came to 10 bases. This chain's CDR3 is CASSLRDYNEQFF. The CDR3 DNA is TGCGCCAGCAGTTTGAGGGATTACAATGAGCAGTTCTTC.